These T cell receptor beta chains were read from a single sample in a study of immune cell composition in non-small cell lung cancer. Sequencing used immunoSEQ multiplex PCR; TCRdb keeps in-frame clones, though not all of them. The repertoire consists of about 1,700 clones, with around 86% occurring once and the leading ten covering around 9.9%. Sequences were obtained from lung tumor tissue. All receptors come from a human donor with non-small cell lung cancer. CDR3s include the opening cysteine and the closing phenylalanine or tryptophan. The D gene is left open where the match is weak. Part of the rows lack a size; the others show once, few, many or a class for expanded clones.

CDR3: CASRGPGLINEQFF; DNA: TGTGCCAGCAGGGGACCGGGACTCATCAATGAGCAGTTCTTC; D: .; J: TRBJ2-1; V: TRBV6-5; size: .
CDR3: CASSPSTGLNSPLHF; DNA: TGTGCCAGCTCACCAAGTACAGGTTTAAATTCACCCCTCCACTTT; D: .; J: TRBJ1-6; V: TRBV18; size: .
CDR3: CASKSTGNQPQHF; DNA: TGCGCCAGCAAAAGCACGGGCAATCAGCCCCAGCATTTT; D: .; J: TRBJ1-5; V: TRBV10-1; size: few
CDR3: CASSRPGRGGYTF; DNA: TGTGCCAGCAGCCGACCCGGAAGGGGCGGCTACACCTTC; D: .; J: TRBJ1-2; V: TRBV28; size: .
CDR3: CASSDRVGDTEAFF; DNA: TGTGCCAGCAGCGACAGGGTTGGGGACACTGAAGCTTTCTTT; D: TRBD1; J: TRBJ1-1; V: TRBV5-4; size: .
CDR3: CASSVDQWSSGNTIYF; DNA: TGTGCCAGCAGCGTAGACCAGTGGAGCTCTGGAAACACCATATATTTT; D: .; J: TRBJ1-3; V: TRBV9; size: few
CDR3: CASSPGRGPLHF; DNA: TGTGCCAGCAGCCCCGGTAGAGGGCCCCTCCACTTT; D: .; J: TRBJ1-6; V: TRBV7-3; size: .
CDR3: CASRWGGSTDTQYF; DNA: TGTGCCAGTAGGTGGGGGGGTAGCACAGATACGCAGTATTTT; D: TRBD2; J: TRBJ2-3; V: TRBV19; size: .
CDR3: CASSAYRGGTEAFF; DNA: TGTGCCAGCAGCGCTTACAGGGGTGGAACTGAAGCTTTCTTT; D: TRBD1; J: TRBJ1-1; V: TRBV11-1; size: .
CDR3: CASSQAGATGSSPLHF; DNA: TGCGCCAGCAGCCAAGCTGGAGCGACAGGTAGTTCACCCCTCCACTTT; D: .; J: TRBJ1-6; V: TRBV4-3; size: .
CDR3: CASSPKGQGAHNNSPLHF; DNA: TGTGCCAGCAGCCCTAAGGGCCAAGGGGCACATAATAATTCACCCCTCCACTTT; D: .; J: TRBJ1-6; V: TRBV7-4; size: .
CDR3: CASSTGGRSNYGYTF; DNA: TGCGCCAGCAGCACCGGGGGTCGATCTAACTATGGCTACACCTTC; D: .; J: TRBJ1-2; V: TRBV4-3; size: .
CDR3: CASMDRGSTEAFF; DNA: TGTGCCAGCATGGACAGGGGAAGTACTGAAGCTTTCTTT; D: TRBD1; J: TRBJ1-1; V: TRBV6-5; size: .
CDR3: CASSSFDSRETQYF; DNA: TGTGCCAGCAGCTCTTTCGACTCGCGGGAGACCCAGTACTTC; D: .; J: TRBJ2-5; V: TRBV5-4; size: .
CDR3: CASRRGGVSHNEQFF; DNA: TGTGCCAGCAGGAGAGGGGGGGTAAGTCACAATGAGCAGTTCTTC; D: .; J: TRBJ2-1; V: TRBV6-1; size: .
CDR3: CASSLAPGQGGEQYF; DNA: TGTGCCAGCAGCTTAGCCCCGGGACAGGGGGGAGAGCAGTACTTC; D: TRBD1; J: TRBJ2-7; V: TRBV7-2; size: .
CDR3: CASSVSGQSYEQYF; DNA: TGTGCCAGCAGTGTATCAGGACAGAGCTACGAGCAGTACTTC; D: .; J: TRBJ2-7; V: TRBV28; size: .
CDR3: CAWGRRHQPQHF; DNA: TGTGCCTGGGGGCGAAGGCATCAGCCCCAGCATTTT; D: .; J: TRBJ1-5; V: TRBV10-3; size: .